The 14 T cell receptor beta chains in this list originate from one sample, sequenced in a study of OX40 agonist ivuxolimab in advanced cancers. Some clones are missing from TCRdb's copy, which holds only in-frame ones; the method was immunoSEQ multiplex PCR. This sample has about 32,000 clones, with around nine tenths found just once. The specimen comprised CD4+ or CD8+ T cells sorted from blood, sampled in a trial of the OX40 agonist ivuxolimab. These receptors all come from an adult with an advanced solid tumor such as melanoma, head and neck, liver or kidney cancer.

This clone was observed a single time. This chain links TRBV9 with TRBJ2-3; D gene uncertain. The length of the CDR3 is 12 residues. CDR1 is SGDLS, CDR2 YYNGEE, per germline. Trimming removed 0 bases from V and 4 bases from J, with 3 bases in between. The chain's CDR3 is CASSVAADTQYF. The CDR3, as DNA: TGTGCCAGCAGCGTAGCAGCAGATACGCAGTATTTT.

V is TRBV10-2 and J is TRBJ1-1; TRBD1 might be the D (6 bases). This CDR3 contains 14 residues. CDR1 is WSHSY, CDR2 SAAADI, per germline. Trimming took 7 bases from V and 1 from J, leaving 13 bases between them. CDR3 region: CASTGGRGNTEAFF. CDR3 nucleotide sequence: TGCGCCAGCACCGGCGGCAGGGGGAACACTGAAGCTTTCTTT.

The chain uses TRBV27 and TRBJ1-1; D uncertain. The V end was cut by 3 bases, the J end by 4 bases, with 12 bases between. In germline, CDR1 is MNHEY, CDR2 SMNVEV (reference sequence). The CDR3 runs 14 residues. CDR3 protein: CASSLTGMGTEAFF. As DNA, the CDR3 is TGTGCCAGCAGTTTGACGGGTATGGGCACTGAAGCTTTCTTT.

V is TRBV9 and J is TRBJ1-4; 10 bases match TRBD1. V dropped 0 bases and J dropped 8; count of bases not matched to a gene: 4. This CDR3 has 15 residues. CDR1 SGDLS and CDR2 YYNGEE come from the germline V gene. CDR3 in amino acids: CASSVGDRGREKLFF. CDR3 coding DNA: TGTGCCAGCAGCGTAGGGGACAGGGGTAGGGAAAAACTGTTTTTT.

The gene calls are TRBV6-4 and TRBJ2-3, with TRBD2 identical over 13 bases. Germline V lookup: CDR1 MRHNA, CDR2 SNTAGT. The CDR3 is 15 amino acids. J lost 4 bases, V lost 4 bases, and 2 bases had no gene match. The CDR3: CASSGTSGGPDTQYF. The CDR3 nucleotides are TGTGCCAGCAGTGGGACTAGCGGGGGCCCAGATACGCAGTATTTT.

The V gene is TRBV7-6, the J gene TRBJ2-7, with TRBD1 matching 8 bases. The V and J ends lost 4 bases and 7 bases, in that order; junction bases with no gene match: 9. The CDR3 is 14 residues long. Germline V gene data show CDR1 as SGHVS and CDR2 as FNYEAQ. CDR3 in DNA: TGTGCCAGCAGCTCAGAAGACAGGGGCCCGGAGCAGTACTTC. Protein sequence: CASSSEDRGPEQYF.

The chain is built from TRBV6-5 and TRBJ1-2; D gene ambiguous. V gave up 2 bases and J gave up 2 bases, with 9 bases separating them. Per the germline V gene, CDR1 is MNHEY and CDR2 is SVGAGI. The CDR3 length is 14 residues. The CDR3 DNA reads as TGTGCCAGCAGTTACCGAATAGGGAACTATGGCTACACCTTC. Translation: CASSYRIGNYGYTF.

The V gene is TRBV19, the J gene TRBJ1-3; D unresolved. V lost 1 base to trimming and J lost 0 bases, with 7 bases between them. The CDR3 contains 15 residues. Germline-derived CDR1 and CDR2 are LNHDA and SQIVND (reference sequence). CDR3 in amino acids: CASSIADGSGNTIYF. CDR3 nucleotide sequence: TGTGCCAGTAGTATAGCGGACGGCTCTGGAAACACCATATATTTT. Using reference TRBV19 and TRBJ1-3 for the parts outside the CDR3, the full variable domain is DGGITQSPKYLFRKEGQNVTLSCEQNLNHDAMYWYRQDPGQGLRLIYYSQIVNDFQKGDIAEGYSVSREKKESFPLTVTSAQKNPTAFYLCASSIADGSGNTIYFGEGSWLTVV.

The CDR3 DNA sequence: TGTGCCAGCAGCTTGGTGATAGGGGTTGTAGGTCAGCCCCAGCATTTT. As protein: CASSLVIGVVGQPQHF. The rearrangement joins TRBV7-8 to TRBJ1-5, with D perhaps TRBD1 (5 bases). This CDR3 has 16 amino acids. Germline lookup yields CDR1 SGHVS and CDR2 FQNEAQ. Trimming cost V 3 bases and J 6 bases, with 18 bases left between them.

The chain links TRBV29-1 to TRBJ2-2; D perhaps matches TRBD1 (6 bases). Per the germline V gene, CDR1 is SQVTM and CDR2 is ANQGSEA. V dropped 3 bases and J dropped 6 bases, with 14 bases sitting between them. CDR3 length: 14 amino acids. The CDR3 DNA sequence: TGCAGCGTTGAGGATTCCCAGGGGTCCGGGGAGCTGTTTTTT. Its protein product is CSVEDSQGSGELFF.

The chain links TRBV15 to TRBJ2-2; 7 bases fit TRBD2. The germline gives CDR1 LNHNV, CDR2 YYDKDF (reference sequence). V gave up 3 bases and J gave up 1 base; unmatched junction bases: 5. The CDR3 contains 16 residues. This chain's CDR3 is CATSRGAGWNTGELFF. Here the CDR3 DNA reads TGTGCCACCAGCAGGGGAGCGGGGTGGAACACCGGGGAGCTGTTTTTT.

The chain links TRBV7-9 to TRBJ1-2, with TRBD1 as a possible D gene (6 bases). The V end lost 6 bases, the J end lost 6 bases, and 17 bases lay between the germline ends. Germline V gene data show CDR1 as SEHNR and CDR2 as FQNEAQ (reference sequence). This CDR3 is built from 14 residues. This chain's CDR3 is CASRTPGQRDGYTF. CDR3 nucleotide sequence: TGTGCCAGCAGAACGCCGGGACAACGTGATGGCTACACCTTC. Together with reference TRBV7-9 and TRBJ1-2, the CDR3 gives the full variable domain: DTGVSQNPRHKITKRGQNVTFRCDPISEHNRLYWYRQTLGQGPEFLTYFQNEAQLEKSRLLSDRFSAERPKGSFSTLEIQRTEQGDSAMYLCASRTPGQRDGYTFGSGTRLTVV.

This chain connects TRBV21-1 to TRBJ2-3; TRBD2 is the table's D call and was not checked against the DNA. TRBV21-1 constitutes a pseudogene. The CDR3 loop spans 13 amino acids. The CDR3, as DNA: TGTGCCAGCAGGCTAGCGGGTGGGGATACGCAGTATTTT. This sequence encodes CASRLAGGDTQYF.

The chain recombines TRBV5-4 with TRBJ2-6; D may correspond to TRBD1 or TRBD2 (5 bases each). CDR3 length: 14 amino acids. Germline CDR1 is SGHNT and CDR2 is YYREEE (reference sequence). Between the trimmed V and J ends, which lost 6 bases and 4 bases, there was a span of 11 bases. CDR3: CASTTGRGANVLTF. CDR3 nucleotides: TGTGCCAGCACGACGGGGCGGGGGGCCAACGTCCTGACTTTC.